These 24 T cell receptor beta chains share one sample of origin, sequenced in a study of blood T cells in healthy people across ages. Sample-barcoded 5' priming and a J-beta primer mix drove a second PCR of 7 to 11 cycles. Using its own MiXCR run on the 5' RACE reads, TCRdb lists one record per CDR3 protein. The profile shows some 710,000 distinct CDR3 sequences, about 20% of them singletons. Sequencing was performed on blood. These receptors were taken from a man in his 70s in good health.

About this clonotype: This clone may be a read error of a much larger clone one base away. The chain uses TRBV12-3 or TRBV12-4 and TRBJ2-5; no firm D call. The V gene lost 6 bases and the J gene lost 4 bases, with 9 bases spanning the gap. There are 12 residues in the CDR3. The CDR3 protein is CASRFGVETQYF. The CDR3 DNA follows: TGTGCCAGCAGGTTTGGCGTAGAGACCCAGTACTTC.

V is TRBV3-1 and J is TRBJ2-1; 10 bases map to TRBD2. This CDR3 spans 20 amino acids. The V gene end was trimmed by 4 bases and the J gene end by 0 bases; junction bases not matched to a gene: 15. Germline CDR1 LGHDT, CDR2 YNNKEL (reference sequence). This CDR3 reads CASSLYPGLARLSSYNEQFF. The CDR3, as DNA: TGTGCCAGCAGCCTTTACCCGGGACTAGCGAGACTGAGCTCCTACAATGAGCAGTTCTTC.

This chain uses TRBV5-5 with TRBJ2-3, with D possibly matching TRBD2 (6 bases). The CDR3 has 15 residues. CDR1 and CDR2 from the germline V gene are SGHKS and YYEKEE (reference sequence). V dropped 1 base and J dropped 3 bases, with 12 bases sitting between them. CDR3 coding DNA: TGTGCCAGCAGCTTGATCGGGAGCGAGACAGATACGCAGTATTTT. Its protein product is CASSLIGSETDTQYF.

This clonotype came up many times. The chain combines TRBV29-1 with TRBJ2-5; 8 nucleotides line up with TRBD2. The trim removed 8 bases at V and 5 bases at J, leaving 10 bases unmatched. Germline V lookup: CDR1 SQVTM, CDR2 ANQGSEA. CDR3 size: 13 residues. The CDR3 here is CSHSTGGWETQYF. CDR3 DNA: TGCAGCCATTCCACGGGGGGGTGGGAGACCCAGTACTTC.

This clonotype was seen only a few times. The chain links TRBV12-3 or TRBV12-4 to TRBJ2-3; D is unclear. Between the trimmed V and J ends, which lost 4 bases and 2 bases, there was a span of 10 bases. The CDR3 runs to 14 residues. CDR3 coding DNA: TGTGCCAGCAGTTCCATCCCCCTCACAGATACGCAGTATTTT. As protein: CASSSIPLTDTQYF.

This clonotype occurred a few times. The chain joins TRBV5-6 to TRBJ1-3; D unclear. V was cut by 3 bases and J by 0 bases, with 16 bases left in between. Per the germline V gene, CDR1 is SGHDT and CDR2 is YYEEEE. The CDR3 spans 17 residues. CDR3 protein: CASSYLKGPLSGNTIYF. The CDR3, as DNA: TGTGCCAGCAGCTACCTTAAAGGGCCGCTCTCTGGAAACACCATATATTTT. The entire variable domain, with the rest obtained from reference TRBV5-6 and TRBJ1-3, is as follows: DAGVTQSPTHLIKTRGQQVTLRCSPKSGHDTVSWYQQALGQGPQFIFQYYEEEERQRGNFPDRFSGHQFPNYSSELNVNALLLGDSALYLCASSYLKGPLSGNTIYFGEGSWLTVV.

V and J are TRBV5-1 and TRBJ2-3, with 12 bases identical to TRBD2. The J segment lost 5 bases and the V segment lost 4 bases, leaving 8 bases of the junction unmatched. CDR1 is SGHRS and CDR2 is YFSETQ in the germline V gene. The CDR3 runs 16 residues. The CDR3 protein is CASSGLAGGPKDTQYF. The CDR3 DNA sequence: TGCGCCAGCAGCGGTCTAGCGGGAGGGCCAAAAGATACGCAGTATTTT.

This clonotype has a handful of counts. V is TRBV18 and J is TRBJ2-5, with D perhaps matching TRBD2 (6 bases). The end of the DNA aligns better with TRBJ2-1, so the J call may be wrong. Germline CDR1 and CDR2: KGHSH and LQKENI. The CDR3 runs 15 residues. For the CDR3, the DNA is TGTGCCAGCTCGCCCGCGACTAGGATAACGGGGGAGCAGTTCTTC. The encoded protein is CASSPATRITGEQFF.

This clonotype was observed a few times. The chain has TRBV20-1 and TRBJ2-1; the match to TRBD2 covers 15 bases. V gave up 4 bases and J gave up 1 base; unmatched junction bases: 5. From germline, CDR1 is DFQATT and CDR2 SNEGSKA (reference sequence). This CDR3 is built from 17 residues. This CDR3 reads CSAMGLAGGESYNEQFF. For the CDR3, the DNA is TGCAGTGCTATGGGACTAGCGGGGGGAGAATCCTACAATGAGCAGTTCTTC.

This clonotype came up a few times. This chain uses TRBV11-2 with TRBJ2-3; 8 bases agree with TRBD2. This CDR3 spans 16 amino acids. Looked up from germline, CDR1 is SGHAT and CDR2 is FQNNGV. V lost 1 base and J lost 4; bases outside the gene matches: 7. The CDR3 coding sequence is TGTGCCAGCAGCTTAGTGTCGGGGGGGCGGTCAGATACGCAGTATTTT. Translating it yields CASSLVSGGRSDTQYF.

This clonotype appeared a few times. V and J are TRBV19 and TRBJ1-5, with 8 bases aligning to TRBD1. V lost 4 bases, J lost 9 bases, and 8 bases stayed unmatched. Germline values: CDR1 LNHDA, CDR2 SQIVND (reference sequence). The CDR3 runs to 14 residues. Written as DNA, the CDR3 is TGTGCCAGTAGTAACGGACAGGGAGTAAGGCCCCAGCATTTT. Translated, it gives CASSNGQGVRPQHF.

This clonotype was picked up a small number of times. This rearrangement joins TRBV30 to TRBJ1-1; D remains unclear. CDR1 is GTSNPN and CDR2 is SVGIG in the germline V gene (reference sequence). Trimming took 3 bases from V and 1 from J, leaving 12 bases between them. There are 14 residues in the CDR3. CDR3 region: CAWRQRTANTEAFF. For the CDR3, the DNA is TGTGCCTGGAGACAGAGGACCGCGAACACTGAAGCTTTCTTT.

The V gene is TRBV5-1, the J gene TRBJ2-7; perhaps D is TRBD1 or TRBD2 (6 bases each). The CDR3 is 14 residues long. V gave up 2 bases and J gave up 5 bases, with 14 bases separating them. Looked up from germline, CDR1 is SGHRS and CDR2 is YFSETQ. CDR3 residues: CASSFLGGGNEQYV. The CDR3 nucleotides read TGCGCCAGCAGCTTTTTGGGGGGCGGTAACGAGCAGTACGTC.

V is TRBV5-1 and J is TRBJ2-2; 9 bases match TRBD1. CDR1 and CDR2 from the germline V gene are SGHRS and YFSETQ. With 3 bases clipped from V and 5 bases from J, the junction kept 14 bases outside the gene matches. The CDR3 sequence is 18 residues long. DNA of the CDR3: TGCGCCAGCAGCTCTCTACAGGGGGCGCTCACGGGGACCGGGGAGCTGTTTTTT. This translates into CASSSLQGALTGTGELFF. Complete variable domain (other parts from reference TRBV5-1 and TRBJ2-2): KAGVTQTPRYLIKTRGQQVTLSCSPISGHRSVSWYQQTPGQGLQFLFEYFSETQRNKGNFPGRFSGRQFSNSRSEMNVSTLELGDSALYLCASSSLQGALTGTGELFFGEGSRLTVL.

This clonotype was detected ten times or more. J is TRBJ2-1 and V is TRBV20-1; possible D gene TRBD2, 6 bases. The V gene's germline CDR1 is DFQATT and CDR2 SNEGSKA (reference sequence). The CDR3 covers 16 residues. Deletions cut 0 bases from V and 8 bases from J, with 20 bases between. For the CDR3, the DNA is TGCAGTGCTAGAGATCTAAAGGCGGGAACCGAGGATGAGCAGTTCTTC. It codes for CSARDLKAGTEDEQFF.

This chain joins TRBV15 and TRBJ1-2; possible D gene TRBD1, 5 bases. This CDR3 region has 14 residues. The germline V gene has CDR1 LNHNV and CDR2 YYDKDF (reference sequence). V was pared by 4 bases and J by 4 bases, with 13 bases between. CDR3 amino acids: CATSNEAGTYGYTF. CDR3 sequence (DNA): TGTGCCACCAGCAACGAGGCAGGGACCTATGGCTACACCTTC. The full variable domain, rest sourced from reference TRBV15 and TRBJ1-2, is DAMVIQNPRYQVTQFGKPVTLSCSQTLNHNVMYWYQQKSSQAPKLLFHYYDKDFNNEADTPDNFQSRRPNTSFCFLDIRSPGLGDTAMYLCATSNEAGTYGYTFGSGTRLTVV.

V is TRBV20-1 and J is TRBJ1-5, with a weak D call TRBD1 (5 bases). Trimming removed 5 bases from V and 4 bases from J, with 18 bases in between. This CDR3 is 15 amino acids long. Germline CDR1 reads DFQATT; CDR2 reads SNEGSKA (reference sequence). In nucleotides, the CDR3 is TGCAGTGCTCGTAGATCGGGGGAAGGGAATCAGCCCCAGCATTTT. As protein: CSARRSGEGNQPQHF.

This clonotype was observed a handful of times. The chain is built from TRBV20-1 and TRBJ2-1; no clear D. There are 12 residues in the CDR3. The V and J ends lost 2 bases and 8 bases respectively, with 10 bases between them. From germline, CDR1 is DFQATT and CDR2 SNEGSKA (reference sequence). The CDR3 nucleotides read TGCAGTGCTAGAATTAGTGTGGATGAGCAGTTCTTC. Residues: CSARISVDEQFF.

The chain joins TRBV28 to TRBJ2-3; D possibly matches TRBD1 or TRBD2 (6 bases each). CDR1 and CDR2 (germline): MDHEN, SYDVKM. V gave up 7 bases and J gave up 0 bases, with 14 bases separating them. CDR3 size: 15 residues. The CDR3 sequence is CASIVRGASTDTQYF. The CDR3 DNA sequence: TGTGCCAGCATCGTAAGGGGGGCCAGCACAGATACGCAGTATTTT.

Only a few counts were recorded for this clonotype. This sequence joins TRBV6-5 and TRBJ1-2; D uncertain. Trimming left V 4 bases short and J 8 bases short, with 20 bases between. The CDR3 length is 15 residues. Germline CDR1 is MNHEY and CDR2 is SVGAGI. The CDR3 loop is CASSWSQPTMRGYTF. CDR3 DNA: TGTGCCAGCAGTTGGTCACAGCCCACGATGAGAGGCTACACCTTC.

V and J are TRBV18 and TRBJ2-7, with D possibly being TRBD1 or TRBD2 (5 bases each). Trimming left V 2 bases short and J 3 bases short, with 8 bases between. In germline, CDR1 is KGHSH, CDR2 LQKENI. This CDR3 is built from 13 residues. This CDR3 is CASSPGTHYEQYF. The CDR3 nucleotides read TGTGCCAGCTCACCAGGGACCCACTACGAGCAGTACTTC. Full variable domain (missing parts from reference TRBV18 and TRBJ2-7): NAGVMQNPRHLVRRRGQEARLRCSPMKGHSHVYWYRQLPEEGLKFMVYLQKENIIDESGMPKERFSAEFPKEGPSILRIQQVVRGDSAAYFCASSPGTHYEQYFGPGTRLTVT.

The rearrangement joins TRBV18 to TRBJ2-1, with D possibly TRBD2 on 5 matching bases. CDR1 is KGHSH, CDR2 LQKENI, per germline. The CDR3 runs 13 residues. The V and J ends lost 3 bases and 5 bases respectively, with 8 bases between them. CDR3 in amino acids: CASSPSGNNEQFF. The CDR3 nucleotides read TGTGCCAGCTCACCGTCGGGGAACAATGAGCAGTTCTTC. Full variable domain (rest looked up from reference TRBV18 and TRBJ2-1): NAGVMQNPRHLVRRRGQEARLRCSPMKGHSHVYWYRQLPEEGLKFMVYLQKENIIDESGMPKERFSAEFPKEGPSILRIQQVVRGDSAAYFCASSPSGNNEQFFGPGTRLTVL.

The V and J genes are TRBV5-1 and TRBJ1-1, with a weak D call TRBD1 (5 bases). The CDR3 contains 15 residues. The V end lost 0 bases, the J end lost 3 bases, and 12 bases lay between the germline ends. Germline V lookup: CDR1 SGHRS, CDR2 YFSETQ. The DNA for the CDR3 is TGCGCCAGCAGCTTGGGGTGGGGCAAAGACACTGAAGCTTTCTTT. It translates to CASSLGWGKDTEAFF.

This clonotype has just a few counts. The chain employs TRBV11-2 and TRBJ1-5; D possibly corresponds to TRBD1 (6 bases). CDR3 length: 15 residues. V was clipped by 0 bases and J by 4 bases, with 10 bases between them. Germline-derived CDR1 and CDR2 are SGHAT and FQNNGV. The CDR3 protein is CASSLDGTPNQPQHF. The CDR3 coding sequence is TGTGCCAGCAGCTTAGATGGGACACCAAATCAGCCCCAGCATTTT.